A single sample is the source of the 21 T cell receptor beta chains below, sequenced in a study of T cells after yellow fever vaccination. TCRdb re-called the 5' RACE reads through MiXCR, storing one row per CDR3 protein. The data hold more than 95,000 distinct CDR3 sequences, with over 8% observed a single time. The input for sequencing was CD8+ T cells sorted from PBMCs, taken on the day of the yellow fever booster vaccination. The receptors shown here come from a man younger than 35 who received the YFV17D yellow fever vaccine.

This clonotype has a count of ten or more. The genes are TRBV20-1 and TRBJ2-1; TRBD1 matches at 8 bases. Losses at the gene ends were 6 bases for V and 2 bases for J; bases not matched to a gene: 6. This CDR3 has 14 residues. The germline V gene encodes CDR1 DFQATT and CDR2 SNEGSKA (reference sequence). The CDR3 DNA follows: TGCAGTGCCGATTCGGACAGGGCCTACAATGAGCAGTTCTTC. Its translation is CSADSDRAYNEQFF.

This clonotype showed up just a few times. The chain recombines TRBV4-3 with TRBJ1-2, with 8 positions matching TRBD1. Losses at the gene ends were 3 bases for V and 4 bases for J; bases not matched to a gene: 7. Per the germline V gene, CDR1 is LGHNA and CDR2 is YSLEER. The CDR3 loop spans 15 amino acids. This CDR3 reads CASSHTTGAPYGYTF. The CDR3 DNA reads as TGCGCCAGCAGCCATACGACAGGGGCACCCTATGGCTACACCTTC.

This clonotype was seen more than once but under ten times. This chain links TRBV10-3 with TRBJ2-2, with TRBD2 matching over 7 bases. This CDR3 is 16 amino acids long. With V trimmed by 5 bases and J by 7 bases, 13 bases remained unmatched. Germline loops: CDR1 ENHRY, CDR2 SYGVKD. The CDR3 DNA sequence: TGTGCCATCAGTAACCCTGGACCAGCGGGGCTCGGGGAGCTGTTTTTT. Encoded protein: CAISNPGPAGLGELFF.

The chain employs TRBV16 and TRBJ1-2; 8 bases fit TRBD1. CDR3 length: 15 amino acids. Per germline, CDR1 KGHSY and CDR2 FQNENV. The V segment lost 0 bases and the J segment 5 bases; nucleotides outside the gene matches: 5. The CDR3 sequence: CASSQSTGEPYGYTF. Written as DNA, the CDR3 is TGTGCCAGCAGCCAATCGACAGGGGAACCTTATGGCTACACCTTC.

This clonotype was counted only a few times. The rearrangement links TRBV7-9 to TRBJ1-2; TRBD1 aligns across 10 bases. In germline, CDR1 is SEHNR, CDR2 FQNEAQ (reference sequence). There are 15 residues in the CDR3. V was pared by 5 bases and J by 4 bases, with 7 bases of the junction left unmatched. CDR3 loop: CASSTLTGGLYGYTF. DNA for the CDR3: TGTGCCAGCAGCACCTTGACAGGGGGCCTCTATGGCTACACCTTC.

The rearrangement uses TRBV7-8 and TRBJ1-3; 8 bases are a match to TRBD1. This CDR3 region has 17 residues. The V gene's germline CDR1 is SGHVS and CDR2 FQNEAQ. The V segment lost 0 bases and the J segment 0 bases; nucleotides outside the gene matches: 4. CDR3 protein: CASSLATGVYSGNTIYF. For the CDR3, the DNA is TGTGCCAGCAGCTTAGCGACAGGGGTTTACTCTGGAAACACCATATATTTT.

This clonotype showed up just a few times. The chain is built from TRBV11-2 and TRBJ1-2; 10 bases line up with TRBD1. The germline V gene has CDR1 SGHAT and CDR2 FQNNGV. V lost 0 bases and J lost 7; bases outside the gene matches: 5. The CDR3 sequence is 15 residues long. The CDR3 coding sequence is TGTGCCAGCAGCTTAGACTGGACAGGGGGACGTGGCTACACCTTC. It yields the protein CASSLDWTGGRGYTF.

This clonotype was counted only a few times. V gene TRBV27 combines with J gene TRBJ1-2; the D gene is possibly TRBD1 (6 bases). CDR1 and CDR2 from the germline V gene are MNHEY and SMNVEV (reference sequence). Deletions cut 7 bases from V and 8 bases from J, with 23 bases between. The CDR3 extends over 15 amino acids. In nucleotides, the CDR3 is TGTGCCAGCACCACCAAAAATACAGGGACGGAAGGCTACACCTTC. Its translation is CASTTKNTGTEGYTF.

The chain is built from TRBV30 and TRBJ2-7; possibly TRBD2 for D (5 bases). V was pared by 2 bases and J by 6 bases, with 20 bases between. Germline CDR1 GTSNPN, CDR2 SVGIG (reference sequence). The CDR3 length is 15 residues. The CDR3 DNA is TGTGCCTGGAGTTCTTGGGCCGGTGGGAGTTTCGAGCAGTACTTC. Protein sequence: CAWSSWAGGSFEQYF.

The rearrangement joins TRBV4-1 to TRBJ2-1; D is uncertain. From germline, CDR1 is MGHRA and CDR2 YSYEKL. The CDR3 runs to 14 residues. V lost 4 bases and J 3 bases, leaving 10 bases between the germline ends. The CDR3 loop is CASSLYSDYNEQFF. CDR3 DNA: TGCGCCAGCAGCCTGTACAGCGACTACAATGAGCAGTTCTTC.

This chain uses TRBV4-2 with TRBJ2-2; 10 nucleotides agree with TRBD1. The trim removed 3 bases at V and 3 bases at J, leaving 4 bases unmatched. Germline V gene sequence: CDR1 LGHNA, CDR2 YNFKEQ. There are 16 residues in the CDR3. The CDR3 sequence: CASSQATGGYTGELFF. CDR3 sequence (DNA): TGTGCCAGCAGCCAGGCGACAGGGGGCTACACCGGGGAGCTGTTTTTT.

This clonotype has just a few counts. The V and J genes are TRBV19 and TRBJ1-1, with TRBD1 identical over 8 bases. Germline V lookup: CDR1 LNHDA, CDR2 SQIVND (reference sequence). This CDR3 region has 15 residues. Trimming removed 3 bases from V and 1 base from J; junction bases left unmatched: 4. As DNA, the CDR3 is TGTGCCAGTAGTATGCGGACAGGGTCGAACACTGAAGCTTTCTTT. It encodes CASSMRTGSNTEAFF.

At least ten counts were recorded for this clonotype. The CDR3 DNA follows: TGCAGTGCTAGGGGCCGTTACTCCTACGAGCAGTACTTC. It codes for CSARGRYSYEQYF. This sequence joins TRBV20-1 and TRBJ2-7; no definite D call. The CDR3 is 13 residues long. Trimming cost V 3 bases and J 0 bases, with 9 bases left between them. Germline V gene lookup returns CDR1 DFQATT and CDR2 SNEGSKA (reference sequence).

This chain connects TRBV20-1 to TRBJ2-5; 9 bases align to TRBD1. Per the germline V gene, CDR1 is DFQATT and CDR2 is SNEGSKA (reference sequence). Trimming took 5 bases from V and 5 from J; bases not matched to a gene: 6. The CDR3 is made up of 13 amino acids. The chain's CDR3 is CSAGTGRGETQYF. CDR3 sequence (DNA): TGCAGTGCTGGGACAGGGAGAGGGGAGACCCAGTACTTC.

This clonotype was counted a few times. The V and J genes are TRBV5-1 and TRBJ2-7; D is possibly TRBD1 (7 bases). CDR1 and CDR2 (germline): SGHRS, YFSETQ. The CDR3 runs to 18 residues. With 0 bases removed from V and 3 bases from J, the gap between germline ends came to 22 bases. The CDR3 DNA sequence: TGCGCCAGCAGCTTGGGACCCGGGACAGACCACGGGGGCTACGAGCAGTACGTC. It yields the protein CASSLGPGTDHGGYEQYV.

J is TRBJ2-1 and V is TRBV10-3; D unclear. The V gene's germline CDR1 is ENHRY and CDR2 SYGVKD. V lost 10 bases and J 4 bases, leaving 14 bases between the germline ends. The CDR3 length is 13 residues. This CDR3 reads CATAPPPYNEQFF. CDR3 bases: TGTGCCACCGCCCCACCGCCGTACAATGAGCAGTTCTTC.

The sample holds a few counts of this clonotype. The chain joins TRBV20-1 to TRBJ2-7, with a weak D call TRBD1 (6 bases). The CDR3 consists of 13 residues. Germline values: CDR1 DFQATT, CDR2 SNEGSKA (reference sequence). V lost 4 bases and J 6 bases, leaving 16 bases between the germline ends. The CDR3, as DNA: TGCAGTGCTACAACCCGGACAGTGTTCGAGCAGTACTTC. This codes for CSATTRTVFEQYF.

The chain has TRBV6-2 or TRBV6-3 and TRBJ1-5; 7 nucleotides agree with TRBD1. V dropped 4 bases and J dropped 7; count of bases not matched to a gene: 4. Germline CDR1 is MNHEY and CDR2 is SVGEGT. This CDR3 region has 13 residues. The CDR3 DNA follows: TGTGCCAGCAGTTGGGACAGTTCCCAGCCCCAGCATTTT. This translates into CASSWDSSQPQHF.

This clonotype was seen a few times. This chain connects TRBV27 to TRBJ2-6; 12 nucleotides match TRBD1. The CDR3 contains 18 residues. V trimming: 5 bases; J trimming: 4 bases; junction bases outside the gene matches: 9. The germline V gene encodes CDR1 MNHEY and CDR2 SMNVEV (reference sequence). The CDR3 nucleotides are TGTGCCAGCAGTCCCTTCCGGGACAGGGGGCTCGGGGCCAACGTCCTGACTTTC. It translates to CASSPFRDRGLGANVLTF.

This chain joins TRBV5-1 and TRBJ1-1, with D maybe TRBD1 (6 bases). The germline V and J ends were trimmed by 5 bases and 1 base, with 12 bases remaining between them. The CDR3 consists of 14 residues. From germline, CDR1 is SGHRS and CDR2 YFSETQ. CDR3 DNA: TGCGCCAGCAGAACAGGGTCCGGGAACACTGAAGCTTTCTTT. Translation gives CASRTGSGNTEAFF. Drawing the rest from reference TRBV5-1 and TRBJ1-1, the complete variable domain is KAGVTQTPRYLIKTRGQQVTLSCSPISGHRSVSWYQQTPGQGLQFLFEYFSETQRNKGNFPGRFSGRQFSNSRSEMNVSTLELGDSALYLCASRTGSGNTEAFFGQGTRLTVV.

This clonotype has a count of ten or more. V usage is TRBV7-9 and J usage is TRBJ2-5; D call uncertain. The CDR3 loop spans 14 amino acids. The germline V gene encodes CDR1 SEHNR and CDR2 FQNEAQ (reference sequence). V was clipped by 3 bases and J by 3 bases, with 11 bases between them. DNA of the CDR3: TGTGCCAGCAGCTTGGGTACAAGAGAAGAGACCCAGTACTTC. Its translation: CASSLGTREETQYF.